A single sample is the source of the 10 T cell receptor beta chains below, sequenced in a study of preoperative IRX-2 immunotherapy in early breast cancer. Assay used: immunoSEQ multiplex PCR; TCRdb lists only in-frame clones, some missing. The sample carries 30,000 or so clones, over 80% recorded once. Noted treatment: preoperative locoregional IRX-2 cytokine immunotherapy. This material consisted of lymph node tissue, taken from a patient treated with IRX-2 immunotherapy. The receptors here all came from a human donor with breast cancer.

This clone was seen only once. The V call is TRBV18, the J call TRBJ1-2; D gene unclear. Trimming took 4 bases from V and 1 from J, leaving 7 bases between them. The CDR3 runs 13 residues. Germline lookup yields CDR1 KGHSH and CDR2 LQKENI. The CDR3 region has the DNA TGTGCCAGCTCACAAGGGAGTAACTATGGCTACACCTTC. Amino acids: CASSQGSNYGYTF.

This chain joins TRBV6-4 and TRBJ2-7; tentatively, D is TRBD1 (5 bases). Germline V CDR1 and CDR2: MRHNA, SNTAGT. V lost 11 bases to trimming and J lost 6 bases, with 14 bases between them. The length of the CDR3 is 11 residues. CDR3 DNA sequence: TGTGCCGAAGGCCAGGGTGGCGAGCAGTACTTC. Amino acids: CAEGQGGEQYF.

The chain uses TRBV28 and TRBJ2-2; 9 bases are a match to TRBD2. CDR3 size: 15 residues. Germline lookup yields CDR1 MDHEN and CDR2 SYDVKM. Trimming cost V 7 bases and J 4 bases; bases outside gene matches: 7. The CDR3 DNA sequence: TGTGCCAGCACGATGGCTAGCGGGACCACCGGGGAGCTGTTTTTT. This encodes CASTMASGTTGELFF.

V usage is TRBV28 and J usage is TRBJ1-2; 7 nucleotides line up with TRBD1. The CDR3 totals 15 residues. From germline, CDR1 is MDHEN and CDR2 SYDVKM. Trimming removed 6 bases from V and 4 bases from J; junction bases left unmatched: 11. CDR3 sequence (DNA): TGTGCCAGCAGACGAACCCCAGGGGGGGCCTATGGCTACACCTTC. Protein sequence: CASRRTPGGAYGYTF.

This chain connects TRBV4-1 to TRBJ2-2; TRBD2 agrees at 7 bases. Germline-derived CDR1 and CDR2 are MGHRA and YSYEKL. There are 16 residues in the CDR3. The J segment lost 5 bases and the V segment lost 3 bases, leaving 9 bases of the junction unmatched. The CDR3 coding sequence is TGCGCCAGCAGCCACAGCGGGGCGATTAGTACCGGGGAGCTGTTTTTT. Translating it yields CASSHSGAISTGELFF.

The chain uses TRBV6-7 and TRBJ2-7; tentative D call: TRBD2 (6 bases). TRBV6-7 is treated as an ORF (open reading frame) with a function not yet certain. The CDR3 sequence is 14 residues long. V lost 0 bases and J 2 bases, leaving 8 bases between the germline ends. As DNA, the CDR3 is TGTGCCAGCAGTTACTCGGGGAGGACCTACGAGCAGTACTTC. Encoded protein: CASSYSGRTYEQYF.

The chain employs TRBV5-1 and TRBJ1-5, with a possible D match to TRBD1 (5 bases). This CDR3 region has 14 residues. V lost 0 bases and J 5 bases, leaving 9 bases between the germline ends. The germline V gene encodes CDR1 SGHRS and CDR2 YFSETQ. CDR3 loop: CASSLAGGDQPQHF. As DNA, the CDR3 is TGCGCCAGCAGCTTGGCCGGGGGTGATCAGCCCCAGCATTTT.

This chain links TRBV2 with TRBJ1-2, with D perhaps matching TRBD1 (5 bases). Germline CDR1 SNHLY, CDR2 FYNNEI. This CDR3 has 13 amino acids. Trimming took 4 bases from V and 2 from J, leaving 8 bases between them. This chain's CDR3 is CASSGRGNYGYTF. The CDR3 bases are TGTGCCAGCAGTGGGCGGGGGAACTATGGCTACACCTTC.

The chain links TRBV6-8 to TRBJ2-2; TRBD2 matches 8 bases. The CDR3 spans 13 residues. The ends lost 10 bases at V and 5 bases at J; junction bases unmatched: 6. Germline CDR1 and CDR2: MNHGY and SAAAGT. CDR3 sequence: CATKRELTGELFF. In nucleotides, the CDR3 is TGTGCCACTAAGCGGGAGCTGACCGGGGAGCTGTTTTTT.

This clone was detected a few times. The chain links TRBV19 to TRBJ2-7; no reliable D call. V lost 5 bases and J lost 6, with 11 bases in between. The CDR3 loop spans 12 amino acids. Germline-derived CDR1 and CDR2 are LNHDA and SQIVND (reference sequence). CDR3 coding DNA: TGTGCCAGTAGTTTCCTCGGTGGCGAGCAGTACTTC. Encoded protein: CASSFLGGEQYF.